This TCR beta chain derives from a study of blood T cell repertoires in COVID-19. About the study: Acute and convalescent COVID-19 specimens originated in the United States, Italy and Spain. Sample material is recorded as cDNA or gDNA derived from T cells, B-cell-depleted T cells, or PBMCs.

The table lists this clone with many counts. Study processing details: Quantification of nucleated cells was approximated via reference gene primer amplification. The table came from immunoSEQ multiplex PCR; TCRdb's copy has only in-frame clones and leaves some out. V, J and clone size derive from that table, while D and trimming were established from the DNA sequence. The table includes a few hundred thousand clones, around 82% detected once. Patients of the Seattle cohort, enrolled during active infection, were followed longitudinally. CDR1 MNHEY and CDR2 SMNVEV come from the germline V gene (reference sequence). V lost 3 bases and J 10 bases, leaving 13 bases between the germline ends. The CDR3 is 13 residues long.

J is TRBJ2-1 and V is TRBV27, with a possible D match to TRBD2 (6 bases). Sequenced: peripheral blood. This receptor was taken from a person aged 65-85 years with COVID-19, enrolled during active disease. The CDR3 reads CASSFWGGGEQFF. The CDR3, as DNA: TGTGCCAGCAGTTTTTGGGGAGGCGGCGAGCAGTTCTTC.